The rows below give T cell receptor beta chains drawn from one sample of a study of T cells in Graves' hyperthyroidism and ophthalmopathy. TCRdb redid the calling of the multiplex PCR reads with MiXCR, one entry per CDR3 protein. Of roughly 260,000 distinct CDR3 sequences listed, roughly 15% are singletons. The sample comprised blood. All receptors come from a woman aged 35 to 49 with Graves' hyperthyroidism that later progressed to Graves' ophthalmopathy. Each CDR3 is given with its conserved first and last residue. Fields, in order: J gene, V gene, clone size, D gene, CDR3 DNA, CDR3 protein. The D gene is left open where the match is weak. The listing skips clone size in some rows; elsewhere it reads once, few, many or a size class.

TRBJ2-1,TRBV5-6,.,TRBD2,TGTTCCAGCAGCTTGGCCGGCGGGAGGCCCTGGGATGAGCAGTTCTTC,CSSSLAGGRPWDEQFF
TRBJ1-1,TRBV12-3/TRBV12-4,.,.,TGTGCCAGCAGTTTAGCGGCGGGGGCCACTGAAGCTTTCTTT,CASSLAAGATEAFF
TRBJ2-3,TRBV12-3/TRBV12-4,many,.,TGTGCCAGCACCCGACAGACAGATACGCAGTATTTT,CASTRQTDTQYF
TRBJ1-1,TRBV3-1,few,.,TGTGCCAGCAGCCAAGATCCGCCGGGAGTAAGCACTGAAGCTTTCTTT,CASSQDPPGVSTEAFF
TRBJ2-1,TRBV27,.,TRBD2,TGTGCCAGCAGCCCTCGGGAGGCTGGGAATGAGCAGTTCTTC,CASSPREAGNEQFF
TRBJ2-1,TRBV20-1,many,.,TGCAGTGCTAGTCAGGCTGAGCAGTTCTTC,CSASQAEQFF
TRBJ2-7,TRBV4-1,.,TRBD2,TGCGCCAGCAGCTCAGCTAGCGGTCTCTACGAGCAGTACTTC,CASSSASGLYEQYF
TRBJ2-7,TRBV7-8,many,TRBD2,TGTGCCAGCAGCTCGGGACTAGGTCCCGAGCAGTACTTC,CASSSGLGPEQYF
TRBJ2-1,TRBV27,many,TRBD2,TGTGCCAGCAGTTTACGGGGACTAGCGGGAGGGAATGAGCAGTTCTTC,CASSLRGLAGGNEQFF
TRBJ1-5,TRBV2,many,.,TGTGCCAGCCTGAGACTGCCCTTCAATTGGCATTTT,CASLRLPFNWHF
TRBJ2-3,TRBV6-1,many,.,TGTGCCAGCAGCGTTGTCCGTGCAGATACGCAGTATTTT,CASSVVRADTQYF
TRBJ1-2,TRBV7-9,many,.,TGTGCCAGCAGCTTAAGAGGCTACACCTTC,CASSLRGYTF
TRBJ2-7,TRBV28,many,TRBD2,TGTGCCAGCAGTCCCCGACTAGCGGGAGTTCCGCCCGAGCAGTACTTC,CASSPRLAGVPPEQYF
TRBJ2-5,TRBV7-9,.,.,TGTGCCAGCACCCTCGGGACCCCTCTAGAGACCCAGTACTTC,CASTLGTPLETQYF
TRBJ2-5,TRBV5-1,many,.,TGCGCCAGCAGCCCCGTGAGAAGGGACGGCCAAGAGACCCAGTACTTC,CASSPVRRDGQETQYF
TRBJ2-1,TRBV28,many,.,TGTGCCAGCAAATCACGGTTCCACAATGAGCAGTTCTTC,CASKSRFHNEQFF
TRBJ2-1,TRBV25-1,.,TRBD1,TGTGCCAGCAGTGACGACAGGGGGCCCTACAATGAGCAGTTCTTC,CASSDDRGPYNEQFF
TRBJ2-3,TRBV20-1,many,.,TGCAGTGCTAGATTCGTGGGCACAGATACGCAGTATTTT,CSARFVGTDTQYF
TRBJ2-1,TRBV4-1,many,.,TGCGCCAGCAGCCAGCCCCCCTGGGAAAATGAGCAGTTCTTC,CASSQPPWENEQFF
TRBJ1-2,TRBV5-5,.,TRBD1,TGTGCCAGCAGCTTGATCGGGACAGGGGGTTGGAACTATGGCTACACCTTC,CASSLIGTGGWNYGYTF
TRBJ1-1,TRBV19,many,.,TGTGCCAGTAGACGGCAGTCGATCGGCACTGAAGCTTTCTTT,CASRRQSIGTEAFF
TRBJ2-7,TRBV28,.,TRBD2,TGTGCCAGCAGCCAAGCCGCTAGCGGGAGTGGCTCCTACGAGCAGTACTTC,CASSQAASGSGSYEQYF
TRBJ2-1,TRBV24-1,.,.,TGTGCCACCAGTGATGCCCGAAGTTACTACAATGAGCAGTTCTTC,CATSDARSYYNEQFF
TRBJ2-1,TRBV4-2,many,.,TGTGCCAGCAGCCAAGATTGGGCTGGGGAATACAATGAGCAGTTCTTC,CASSQDWAGEYNEQFF
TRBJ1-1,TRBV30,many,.,TGTGCCTGGAAAAGGGAGAACACTGAAGCTTTCTTT,CAWKRENTEAFF
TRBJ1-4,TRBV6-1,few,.,TGTGCCAGCTTTCATAATGAAAAACTGTTTTTT,CASFHNEKLFF
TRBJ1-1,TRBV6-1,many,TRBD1,TGTGCCAGCAGTCCAGATTCAGGGGGCTACCTGAACACTGAAGCTTTCTTT,CASSPDSGGYLNTEAFF
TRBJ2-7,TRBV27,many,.,TGTGCCAGCAGTGATGGGGGACTCTACGAGCAGTACTTC,CASSDGGLYEQYF
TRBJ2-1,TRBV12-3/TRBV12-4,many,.,TGTGCCAGCACCACTAGTCTTCATTACAATGAGCAGTTCTTC,CASTTSLHYNEQFF
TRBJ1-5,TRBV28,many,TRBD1,TGTGCCAGCAACACAGGGGGGAGAAGCAATCAGCCCCAGCATTTT,CASNTGGRSNQPQHF
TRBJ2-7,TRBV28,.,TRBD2,TGTGCCAGCAGAACCCGGGGGGGCAGCTACGAGCAGTACTTC,CASRTRGGSYEQYF
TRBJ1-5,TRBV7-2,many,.,TGTGCCAGCAGCTTATTGCCGCAGGGGCTTAATCAGCCCCAGCATTTT,CASSLLPQGLNQPQHF
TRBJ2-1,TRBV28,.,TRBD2,TGTGCCAGCAGTGATCCTAGCGGGAAGAGCTCCTACAATGAGCAGTTCTTC,CASSDPSGKSSYNEQFF
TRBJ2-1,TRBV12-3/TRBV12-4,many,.,TGTGCCAGCAGTTTTATGGGGGATGAGCAGTTCTTC,CASSFMGDEQFF
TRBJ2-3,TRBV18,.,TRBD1,TGTGCCAGCTCACCGCGAGGACAGGGCGGCACAGATACGCAGTATTTT,CASSPRGQGGTDTQYF
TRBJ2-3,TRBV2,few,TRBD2,TGTGCCAGCACCAACTCAGCGGGAGGTTCCGATACGCAGTATTTT,CASTNSAGGSDTQYF
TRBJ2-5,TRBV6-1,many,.,TGTGCCAGCCAAACCGGGAGACAAGAGACCCAGTACTTC,CASQTGRQETQYF
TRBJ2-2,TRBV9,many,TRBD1,TGTGCCAGCAGCGCCGGACAGGGTTCCGGGGAGCTGTTTTTT,CASSAGQGSGELFF
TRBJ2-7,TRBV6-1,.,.,TGTGCCAGCAGCCAAACAGTAATCTACGAGCAGTACTTC,CASSQTVIYEQYF
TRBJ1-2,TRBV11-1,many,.,TGTGCCAGCAGAAACCGTGATGGCTACACCTTC,CASRNRDGYTF
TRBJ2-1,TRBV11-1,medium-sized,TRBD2,TGTGCCAGCAGCCTCGGACTAGCGGGAGAAGTGGACAATGAGCAGTTCTTC,CASSLGLAGEVDNEQFF
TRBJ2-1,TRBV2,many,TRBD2,TGTGCCAGCAGGGTAGGACTAGCGGGAGAAGATGAGCAGTTCTTC,CASRVGLAGEDEQFF
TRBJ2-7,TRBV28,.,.,TGTGCCAGCAGTCACCGGGGCCTTCTCTACTACGCGCAGTACTTC,CASSHRGLLYYAQYF
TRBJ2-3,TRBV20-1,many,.,TGCAGTGCTAGAGAGGCTAACACAGATACGCAGTATTTT,CSAREANTDTQYF
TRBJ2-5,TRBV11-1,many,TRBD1,TGTGCCAGCAGCTCTTACGGGACAGGGGTTGAGACCCAGTACTTC,CASSSYGTGVETQYF
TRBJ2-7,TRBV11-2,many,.,TGTGCCAGCAGCCTAGGGGCGGGGCTTTCCTACGAGCAGTACTTC,CASSLGAGLSYEQYF
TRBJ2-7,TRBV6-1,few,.,TGTGCCAGCTTAGGGCAGTTTCTCCACGAGCAGTACTTC,CASLGQFLHEQYF
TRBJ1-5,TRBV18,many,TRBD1,TGTGCCAGCTCCCTGACAGGGGTTACGCCCCAGCATTTT,CASSLTGVTPQHF
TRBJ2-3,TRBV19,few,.,TGTGCCAGTAGTTCTGACACAGATACGCAGTATTTT,CASSSDTDTQYF
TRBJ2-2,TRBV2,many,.,TGTGCCAGCAGGTCCGACACCGGGGAGCTGTTTTTT,CASRSDTGELFF
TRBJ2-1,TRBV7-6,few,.,TGTGCCAGCCGCTTAGCTCCCCAGATAAGGCTATATGAGCAGTTCTTC,CASRLAPQIRLYEQFF
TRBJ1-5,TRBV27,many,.,TGTGCCAGCAGTTTAGGGCCCTGGGATCAGCCCCAGCATTTT,CASSLGPWDQPQHF